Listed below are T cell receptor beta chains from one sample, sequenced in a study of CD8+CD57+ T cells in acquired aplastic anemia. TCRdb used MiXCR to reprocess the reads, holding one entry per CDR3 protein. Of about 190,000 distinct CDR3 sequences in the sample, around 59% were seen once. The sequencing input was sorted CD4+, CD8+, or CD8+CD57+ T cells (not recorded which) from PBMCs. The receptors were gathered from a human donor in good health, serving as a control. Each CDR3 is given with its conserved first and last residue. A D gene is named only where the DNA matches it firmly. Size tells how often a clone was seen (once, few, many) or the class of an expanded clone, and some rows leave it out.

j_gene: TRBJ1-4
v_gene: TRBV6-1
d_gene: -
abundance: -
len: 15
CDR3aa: CASSEESFLNEKLFF
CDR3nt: TGTGCCAGCAGTGAAGAGAGCTTTCTTAATGAAAAACTGTTTTTT

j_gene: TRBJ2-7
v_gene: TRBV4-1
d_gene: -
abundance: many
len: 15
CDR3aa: CASSQGMTGSYEQYF
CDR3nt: TGCGCCAGCAGCCAAGGCATGACGGGCTCCTACGAGCAGTACTTC

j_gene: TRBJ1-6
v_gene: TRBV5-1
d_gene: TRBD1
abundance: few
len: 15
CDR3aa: CASSVGTGELLPLHF
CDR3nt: TGCGCCAGCAGCGTCGGGACAGGGGAATTGCTACCCCTCCACTTT

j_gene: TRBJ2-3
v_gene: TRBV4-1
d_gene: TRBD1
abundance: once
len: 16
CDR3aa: CASSQGTGSYTDTQYF
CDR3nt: TGCGCCAGCAGCCAAGGGACAGGGAGTTACACAGATACGCAGTATTTT

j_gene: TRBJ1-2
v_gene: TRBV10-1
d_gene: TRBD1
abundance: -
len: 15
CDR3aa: CASSRTRGRVVGYTF
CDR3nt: TGCGCCAGCAGCCGTACCAGGGGGCGCGTCGTTGGCTACACCTTC

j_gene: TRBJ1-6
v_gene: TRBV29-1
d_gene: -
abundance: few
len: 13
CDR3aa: CSVEDGQGSPLHF
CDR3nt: TGCAGCGTTGAAGATGGGCAGGGCTCACCCCTCCACTTT

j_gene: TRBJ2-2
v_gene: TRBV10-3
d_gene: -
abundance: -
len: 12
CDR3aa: CAIGDGTGELFF
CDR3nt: TGCGCCATCGGTGACGGCACCGGGGAGCTGTTTTTT

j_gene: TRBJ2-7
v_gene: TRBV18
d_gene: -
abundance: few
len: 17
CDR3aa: CASSPRAGSGQGYEQYF
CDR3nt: TGTGCCAGCTCACCACGGGCAGGGTCCGGGCAGGGCTACGAGCAGTACTTC

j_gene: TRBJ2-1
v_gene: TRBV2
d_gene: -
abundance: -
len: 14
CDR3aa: CASSPPSPYNEQFF
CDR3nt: TGTGCCAGCTCACCACCGTCGCCCTACAATGAGCAGTTCTTC

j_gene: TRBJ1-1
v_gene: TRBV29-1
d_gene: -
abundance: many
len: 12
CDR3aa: CSVGSANTEAFF
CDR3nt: TGCAGCGTTGGTTCAGCGAACACTGAAGCTTTCTTT

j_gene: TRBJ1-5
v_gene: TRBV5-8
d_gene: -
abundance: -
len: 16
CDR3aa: CASSQMDRQGNQPQHF
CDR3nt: TGTGCCAGCAGCCAAATGGACAGACAGGGCAATCAGCCCCAGCATTTT

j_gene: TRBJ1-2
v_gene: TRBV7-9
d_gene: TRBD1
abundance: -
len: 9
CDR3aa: CASRGTGTF
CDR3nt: TGTGCCAGCAGGGGGACAGGGACCTTC

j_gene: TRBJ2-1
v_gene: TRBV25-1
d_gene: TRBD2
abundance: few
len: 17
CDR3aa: CASSLGLAGVSRNEQFF
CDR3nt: TGTGCCAGCAGTCTTGGACTAGCGGGAGTGTCACGGAATGAGCAGTTCTTC

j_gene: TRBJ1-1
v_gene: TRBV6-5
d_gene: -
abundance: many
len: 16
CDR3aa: CASSYSGAVTNTEAFF
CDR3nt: TGTGCCAGCAGTTACTCGGGGGCAGTGACGAACACTGAAGCTTTCTTT

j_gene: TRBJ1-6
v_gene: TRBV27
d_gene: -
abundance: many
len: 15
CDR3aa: CASTGRGNINSPLHF
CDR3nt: TGTGCCAGCACTGGTCGAGGGAACATTAATTCACCCCTCCACTTT

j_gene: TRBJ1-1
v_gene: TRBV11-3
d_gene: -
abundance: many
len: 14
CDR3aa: CASSFGQENTEAFF
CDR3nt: TGTGCCAGCAGCTTTGGACAAGAGAACACTGAAGCTTTCTTT

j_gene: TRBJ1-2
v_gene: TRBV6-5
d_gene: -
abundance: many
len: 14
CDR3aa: CASSSRNTNYGYTF
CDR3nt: TGTGCCAGCAGTTCCAGGAATACTAACTATGGCTACACCTTC

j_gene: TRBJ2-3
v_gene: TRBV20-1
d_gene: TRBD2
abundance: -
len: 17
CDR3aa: CSARVYGSGRAADTQYF
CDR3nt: TGCAGTGCTAGAGTTTATGGTAGCGGGAGGGCCGCAGATACGCAGTACTTT

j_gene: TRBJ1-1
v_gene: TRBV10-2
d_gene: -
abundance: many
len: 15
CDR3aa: CASSVLGGSNTEAFF
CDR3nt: TGCGCCAGCAGCGTACTAGGGGGGTCGAACACTGAAGCTTTCTTT

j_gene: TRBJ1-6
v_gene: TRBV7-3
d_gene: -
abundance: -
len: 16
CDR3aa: CASSARLAGIRSPLHF
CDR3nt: TGTGCCAGCAGCGCCCGACTAGCGGGGATTCGTTCACCCCTCCACTTT

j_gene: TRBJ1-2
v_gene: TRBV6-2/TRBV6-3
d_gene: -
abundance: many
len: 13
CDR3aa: CASSRQAGYGYTF
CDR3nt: TGTGCCAGCAGTCGACAGGCTGGATATGGCTACACCTTC

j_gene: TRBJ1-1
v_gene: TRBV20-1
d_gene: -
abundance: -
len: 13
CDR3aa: CSASSRGNTEAFF
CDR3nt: TGCAGTGCTAGTAGCAGGGGGAACACTGAAGCTTTCTTT

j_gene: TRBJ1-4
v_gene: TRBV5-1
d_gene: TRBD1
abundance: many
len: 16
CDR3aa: CASSAGTGVTDEKLFF
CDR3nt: TGCGCCAGCAGCGCAGGAACAGGGGTCACAGATGAAAAACTGTTTTTT

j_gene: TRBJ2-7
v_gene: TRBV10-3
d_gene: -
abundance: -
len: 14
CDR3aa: CAAEPGGASYEQYF
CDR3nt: TGTGCCGCCGAGCCGGGGGGCGCTTCATACGAGCAGTACTTC

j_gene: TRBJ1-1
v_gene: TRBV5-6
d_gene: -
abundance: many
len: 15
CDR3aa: CASSLAVAGGTEAFF
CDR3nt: TGTGCCAGCAGCTTGGCCGTCGCGGGAGGCACTGAAGCTTTCTTT

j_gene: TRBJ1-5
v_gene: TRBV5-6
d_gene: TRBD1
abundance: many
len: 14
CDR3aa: CASSPRDRDQPQHF
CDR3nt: TGTGCCAGCAGCCCACGGGACAGGGATCAGCCCCAGCATTTT

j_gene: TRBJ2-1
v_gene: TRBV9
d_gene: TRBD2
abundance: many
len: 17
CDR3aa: CASSMTASGGTYNEQFF
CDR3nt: TGTGCCAGCAGCATGACCGCTAGCGGGGGGACCTACAATGAGCAGTTCTTC

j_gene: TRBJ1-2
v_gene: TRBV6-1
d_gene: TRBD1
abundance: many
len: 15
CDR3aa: CASSVTTGASYGYTF
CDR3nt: TGTGCCAGCAGTGTTACTACAGGGGCGAGCTATGGCTACACCTTC

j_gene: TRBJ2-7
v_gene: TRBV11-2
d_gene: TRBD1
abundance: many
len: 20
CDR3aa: CASSPRVGPGQGRTAYEQYF
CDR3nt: TGTGCCAGCAGCCCTAGGGTTGGCCCGGGACAGGGGCGGACTGCCTACGAGCAGTACTTC

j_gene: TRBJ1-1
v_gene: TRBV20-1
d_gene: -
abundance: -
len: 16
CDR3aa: CSAGEEGGSLNTEAFF
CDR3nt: TGCAGTGCTGGGGAAGAGGGGGGAAGTCTGAACACTGAAGCTTTCTTT

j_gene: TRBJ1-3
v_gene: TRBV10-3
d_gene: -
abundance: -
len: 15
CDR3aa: CAISGPSLSGNTIYF
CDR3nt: TGTGCCATCAGTGGGCCATCTCTCTCTGGAAACACCATATATTTT

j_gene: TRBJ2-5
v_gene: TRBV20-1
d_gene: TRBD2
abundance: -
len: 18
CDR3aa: CSARDEETSGGRVETQYF
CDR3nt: TGCAGTGCTAGAGATGAGGAGACTAGCGGGGGGCGGGTCGAGACCCAGTACTTC

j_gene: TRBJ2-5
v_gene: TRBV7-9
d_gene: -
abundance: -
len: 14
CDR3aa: CASRLRGPEETQYF
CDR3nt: TGTGCCAGCAGACTCCGGGGGCCTGAAGAGACCCAGTACTTC

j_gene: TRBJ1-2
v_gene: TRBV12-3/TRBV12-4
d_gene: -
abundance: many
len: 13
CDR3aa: CASNLGGGGGYTF
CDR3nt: TGTGCCAGCAACTTAGGGGGGGGAGGAGGCTACACCTTC

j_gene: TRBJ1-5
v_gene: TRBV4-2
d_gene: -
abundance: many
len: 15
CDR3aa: CASSQETGNRQPQHF
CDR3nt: TGTGCCAGCAGCCAAGAAACAGGGAATCGTCAGCCCCAGCATTTT

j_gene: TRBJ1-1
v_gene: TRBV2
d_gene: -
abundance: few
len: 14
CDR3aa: CASSEVSPYTEAFF
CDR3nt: TGTGCCAGCAGTGAAGTAAGTCCCTACACTGAAGCTTTCTTT

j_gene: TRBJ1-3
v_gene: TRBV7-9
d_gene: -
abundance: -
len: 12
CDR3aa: CASNGGGNTIYF
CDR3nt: TGTGCCAGCAATGGCGGGGGAAACACCATATATTTT

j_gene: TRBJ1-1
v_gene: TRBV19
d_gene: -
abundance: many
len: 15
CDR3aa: CASSTGPPMNTEAFF
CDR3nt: TGTGCCAGTAGTACCGGGCCACCAATGAACACTGAAGCTTTCTTT

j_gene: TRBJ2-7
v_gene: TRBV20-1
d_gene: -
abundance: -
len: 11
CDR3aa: CSAQAIDEQYF
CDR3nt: TGCAGTGCTCAGGCCATCGACGAGCAGTACTTC

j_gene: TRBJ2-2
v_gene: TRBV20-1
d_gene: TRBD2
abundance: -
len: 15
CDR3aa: CSATSGGTNTGELFF
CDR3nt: TGCAGTGCTACTAGCGGGGGAACGAACACCGGGGAGCTGTTTTTT

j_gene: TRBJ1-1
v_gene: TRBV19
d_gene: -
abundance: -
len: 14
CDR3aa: CASSMIPKDTGALF
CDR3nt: TGTGCCAGTAGTATGATCCCCAAGGACACTGGAGCTCTCTTT

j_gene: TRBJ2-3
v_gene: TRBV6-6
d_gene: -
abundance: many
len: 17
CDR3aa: CASSYSRGTRGTDTQYF
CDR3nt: TGTGCCAGCAGTTACTCGAGGGGCACGAGAGGTACAGATACGCAGTATTTT